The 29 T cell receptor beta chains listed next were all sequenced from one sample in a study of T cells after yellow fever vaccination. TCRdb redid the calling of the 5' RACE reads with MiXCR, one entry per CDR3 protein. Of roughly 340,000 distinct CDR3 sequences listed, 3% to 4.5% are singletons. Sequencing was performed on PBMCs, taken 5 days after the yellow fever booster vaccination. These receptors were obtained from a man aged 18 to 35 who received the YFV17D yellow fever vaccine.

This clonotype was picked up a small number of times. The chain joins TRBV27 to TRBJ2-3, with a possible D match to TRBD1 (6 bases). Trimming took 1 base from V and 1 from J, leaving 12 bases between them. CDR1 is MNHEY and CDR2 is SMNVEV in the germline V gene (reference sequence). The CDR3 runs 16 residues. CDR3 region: CASSLYGAGGTDTQYF. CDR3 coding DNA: TGTGCCAGCAGTTTATATGGGGCAGGGGGCACAGATACGCAGTATTTT.

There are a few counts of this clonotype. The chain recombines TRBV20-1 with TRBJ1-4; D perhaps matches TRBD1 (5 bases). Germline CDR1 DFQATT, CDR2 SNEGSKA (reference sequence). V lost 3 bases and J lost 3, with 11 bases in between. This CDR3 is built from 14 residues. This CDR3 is CSASFQGSNEKLFF. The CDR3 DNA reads TGCAGTGCTAGTTTCCAGGGATCTAATGAAAAACTGTTTTTT.

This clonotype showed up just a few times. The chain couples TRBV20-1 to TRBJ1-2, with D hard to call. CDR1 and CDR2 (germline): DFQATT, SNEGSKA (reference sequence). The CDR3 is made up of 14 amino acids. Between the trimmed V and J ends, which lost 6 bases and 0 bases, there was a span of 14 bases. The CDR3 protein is CSAPKQWTNYGYTF. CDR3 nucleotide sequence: TGCAGTGCGCCCAAACAGTGGACTAACTATGGCTACACCTTC.

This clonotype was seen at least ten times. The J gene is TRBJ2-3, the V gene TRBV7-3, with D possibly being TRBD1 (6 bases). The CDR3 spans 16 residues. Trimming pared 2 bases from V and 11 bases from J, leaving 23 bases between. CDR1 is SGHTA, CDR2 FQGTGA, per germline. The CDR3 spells CASSLFQGRGTSWQYF. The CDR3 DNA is TGTGCCAGCAGCTTATTCCAAGGCAGGGGAACATCGTGGCAGTATTTT.

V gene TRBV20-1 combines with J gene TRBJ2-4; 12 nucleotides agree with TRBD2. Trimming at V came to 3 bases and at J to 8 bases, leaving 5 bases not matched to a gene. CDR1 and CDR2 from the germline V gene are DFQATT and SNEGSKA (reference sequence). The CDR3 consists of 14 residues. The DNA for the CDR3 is TGCAGTGCTAGCAGGACTAGCGGGGAGGACATTCAGTACTTC. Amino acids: CSASRTSGEDIQYF.

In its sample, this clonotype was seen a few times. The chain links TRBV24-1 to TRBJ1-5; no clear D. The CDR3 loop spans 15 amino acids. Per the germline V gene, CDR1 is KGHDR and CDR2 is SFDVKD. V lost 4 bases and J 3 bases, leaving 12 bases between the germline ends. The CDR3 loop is CATSDPRQPNQPQHF. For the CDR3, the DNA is TGTGCCACCAGTGACCCTCGACAACCCAATCAGCCCCAGCATTTT.

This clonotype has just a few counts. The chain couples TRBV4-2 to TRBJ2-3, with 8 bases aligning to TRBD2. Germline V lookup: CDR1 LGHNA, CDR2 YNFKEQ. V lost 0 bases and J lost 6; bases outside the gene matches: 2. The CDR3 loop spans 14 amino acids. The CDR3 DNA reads TGTGCCAGCAGCCAAGATCGGGGGGGTGATACGCAGTATTTT. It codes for CASSQDRGGDTQYF.

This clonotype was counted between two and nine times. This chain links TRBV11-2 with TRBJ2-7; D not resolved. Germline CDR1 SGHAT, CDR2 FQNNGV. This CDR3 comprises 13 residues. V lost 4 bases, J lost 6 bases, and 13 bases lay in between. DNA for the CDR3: TGTGCCAGCAGCTCGCCACCGGAAAGCGAGCAGTACGTC. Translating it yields CASSSPPESEQYV.

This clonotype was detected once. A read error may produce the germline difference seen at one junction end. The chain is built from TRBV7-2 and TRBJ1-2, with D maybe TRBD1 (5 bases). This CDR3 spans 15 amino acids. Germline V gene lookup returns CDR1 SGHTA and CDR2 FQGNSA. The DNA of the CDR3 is TGTGCCAGCAGCCTAGCGGGGGAGCTCAGCTATGGCTACACCTTC. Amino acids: CASSLAGELSYGYTF.

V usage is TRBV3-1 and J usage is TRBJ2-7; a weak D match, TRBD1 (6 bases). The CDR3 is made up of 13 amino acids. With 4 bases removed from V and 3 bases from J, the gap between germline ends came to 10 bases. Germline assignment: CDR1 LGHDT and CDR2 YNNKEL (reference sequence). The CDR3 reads CASSRWGRYEQYF. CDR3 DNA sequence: TGTGCCAGCAGCCGGTGGGGGCGCTACGAGCAGTACTTC.

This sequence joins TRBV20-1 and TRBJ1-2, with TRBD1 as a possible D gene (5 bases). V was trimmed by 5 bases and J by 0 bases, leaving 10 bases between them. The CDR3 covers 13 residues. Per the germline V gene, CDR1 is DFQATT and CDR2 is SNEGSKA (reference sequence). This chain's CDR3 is CSARDLANYGYTF. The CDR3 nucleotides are TGCAGTGCTCGGGACCTAGCTAACTATGGCTACACCTTC.

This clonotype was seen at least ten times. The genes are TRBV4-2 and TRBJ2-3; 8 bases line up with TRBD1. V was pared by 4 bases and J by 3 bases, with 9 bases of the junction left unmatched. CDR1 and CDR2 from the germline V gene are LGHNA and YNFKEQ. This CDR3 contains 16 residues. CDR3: CASSLQGDKGTDTQYF. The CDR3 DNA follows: TGTGCCAGCAGCCTACAGGGGGATAAGGGGACAGATACGCAGTATTTT.

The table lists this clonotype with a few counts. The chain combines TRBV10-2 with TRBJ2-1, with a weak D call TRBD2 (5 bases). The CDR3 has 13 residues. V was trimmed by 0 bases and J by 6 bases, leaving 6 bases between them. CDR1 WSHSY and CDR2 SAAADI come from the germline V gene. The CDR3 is CASSESGSNEQFF. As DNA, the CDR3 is TGCGCCAGCAGTGAGTCAGGGAGCAATGAGCAGTTCTTC.

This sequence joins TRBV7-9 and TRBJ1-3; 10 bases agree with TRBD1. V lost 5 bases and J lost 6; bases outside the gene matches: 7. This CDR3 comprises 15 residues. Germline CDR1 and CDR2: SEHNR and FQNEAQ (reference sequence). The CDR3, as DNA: TGTGCCAGCAGCCCGGCCGGGACAGGGGTAAACACCATATATTTT. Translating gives CASSPAGTGVNTIYF.

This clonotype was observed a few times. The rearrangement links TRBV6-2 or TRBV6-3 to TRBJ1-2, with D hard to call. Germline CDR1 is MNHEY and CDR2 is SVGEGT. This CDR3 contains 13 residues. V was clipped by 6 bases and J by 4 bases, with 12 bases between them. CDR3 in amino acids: CASSNPPAYGYTF. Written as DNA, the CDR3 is TGTGCCAGCAGCAACCCTCCGGCCTATGGCTACACCTTC.

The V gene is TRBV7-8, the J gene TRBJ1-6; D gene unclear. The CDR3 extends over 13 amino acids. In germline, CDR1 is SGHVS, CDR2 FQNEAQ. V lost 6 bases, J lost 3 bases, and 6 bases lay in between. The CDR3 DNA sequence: TGTGCCAGCAGACAGTACTATAATTCACCCCTCCACTTT. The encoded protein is CASRQYYNSPLHF.

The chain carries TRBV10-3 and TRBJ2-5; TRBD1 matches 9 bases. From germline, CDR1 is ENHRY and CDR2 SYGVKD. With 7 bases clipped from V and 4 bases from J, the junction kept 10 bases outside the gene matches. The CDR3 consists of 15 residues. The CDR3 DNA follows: TGTGCCATCACTGCCGGGACAGGGCTTGGAGAGACCCAGTACTTC. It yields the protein CAITAGTGLGETQYF.

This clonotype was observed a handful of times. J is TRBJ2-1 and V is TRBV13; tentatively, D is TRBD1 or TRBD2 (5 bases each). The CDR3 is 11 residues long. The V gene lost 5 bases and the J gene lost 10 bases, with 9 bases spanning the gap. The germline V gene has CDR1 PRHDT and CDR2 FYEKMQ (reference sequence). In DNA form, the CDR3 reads TGTGCCAGCAGCCCCGGGACCGAGCAGTTCTTC. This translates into CASSPGTEQFF.

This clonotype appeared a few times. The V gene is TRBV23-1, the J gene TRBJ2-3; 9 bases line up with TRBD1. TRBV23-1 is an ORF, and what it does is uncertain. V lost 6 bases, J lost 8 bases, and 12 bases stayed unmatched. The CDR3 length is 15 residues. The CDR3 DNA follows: TGCGCCAGCAGACAAACACAGGGGGCTCCCGGTACGCAGTATTTT. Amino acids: CASRQTQGAPGTQYF.

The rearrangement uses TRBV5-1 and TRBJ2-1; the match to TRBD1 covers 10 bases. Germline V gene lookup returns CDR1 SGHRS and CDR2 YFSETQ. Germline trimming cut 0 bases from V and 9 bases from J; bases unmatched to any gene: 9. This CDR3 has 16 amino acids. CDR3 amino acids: CASSLGDRGTLSEQFF. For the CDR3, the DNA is TGCGCCAGCAGCTTGGGGGACAGGGGTACCCTCAGTGAGCAGTTCTTC.

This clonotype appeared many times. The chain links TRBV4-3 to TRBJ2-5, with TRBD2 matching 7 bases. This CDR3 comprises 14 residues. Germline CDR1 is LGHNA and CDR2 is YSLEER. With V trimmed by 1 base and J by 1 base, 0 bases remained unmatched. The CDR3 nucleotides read TGCGCCAGCAGCCAAGGGACTAGCCAAGAGACCCAGTACTTC. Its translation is CASSQGTSQETQYF.

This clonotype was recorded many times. The CDR3 loop is CASSPALVYADTQYF. In DNA, the CDR3 is TGTGCCAGCAGCCCAGCTCTCGTGTATGCAGATACGCAGTATTTT. The J gene is TRBJ2-3, the V gene TRBV7-2; no reliable D call. This CDR3 is 15 amino acids long. Germline CDR1 SGHTA, CDR2 FQGNSA. V lost 5 bases and J lost 4, with 16 bases in between.

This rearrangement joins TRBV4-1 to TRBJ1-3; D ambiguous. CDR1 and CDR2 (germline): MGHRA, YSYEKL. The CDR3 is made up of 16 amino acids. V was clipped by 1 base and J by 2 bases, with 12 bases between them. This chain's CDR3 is CASSQAAVDAGNTIYF. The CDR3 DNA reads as TGCGCCAGCAGCCAAGCCGCCGTGGATGCTGGAAACACCATATATTTT.

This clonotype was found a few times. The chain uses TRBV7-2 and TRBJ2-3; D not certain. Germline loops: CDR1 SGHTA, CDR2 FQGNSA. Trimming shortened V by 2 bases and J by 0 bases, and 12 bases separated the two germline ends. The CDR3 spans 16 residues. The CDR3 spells CASSLLPRVSTDTQYF. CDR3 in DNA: TGTGCCAGCAGCTTACTACCGCGAGTGAGCACAGATACGCAGTATTTT.

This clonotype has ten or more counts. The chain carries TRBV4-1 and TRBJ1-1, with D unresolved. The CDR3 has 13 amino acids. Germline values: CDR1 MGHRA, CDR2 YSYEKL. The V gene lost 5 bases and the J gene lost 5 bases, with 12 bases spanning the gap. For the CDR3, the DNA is TGCGCCAGCAGCTTCGCCAGGTGGACTGAAGCTTTCTTT. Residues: CASSFARWTEAFF.

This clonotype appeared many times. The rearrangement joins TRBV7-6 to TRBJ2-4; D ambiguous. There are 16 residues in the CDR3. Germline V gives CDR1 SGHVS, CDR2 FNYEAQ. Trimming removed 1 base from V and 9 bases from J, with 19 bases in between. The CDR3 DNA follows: TGTGCCAGCAGCTTAGAAGGGTCGAGCTCCCGGGCCATTCAGTACTTC. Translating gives CASSLEGSSSRAIQYF.

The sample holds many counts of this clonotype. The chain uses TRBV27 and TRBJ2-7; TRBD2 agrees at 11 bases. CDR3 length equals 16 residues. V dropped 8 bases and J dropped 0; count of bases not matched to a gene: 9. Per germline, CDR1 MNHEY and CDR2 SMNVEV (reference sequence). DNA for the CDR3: TGTGCCAGCGCATCCGGGCTAGCGGGGGGCTCCTACGAGCAGTACGTC. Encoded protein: CASASGLAGGSYEQYV.

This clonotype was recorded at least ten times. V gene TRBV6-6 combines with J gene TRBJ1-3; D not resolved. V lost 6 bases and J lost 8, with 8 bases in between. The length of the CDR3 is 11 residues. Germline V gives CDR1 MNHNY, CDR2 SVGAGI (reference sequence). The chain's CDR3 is CASRRSDTIYF. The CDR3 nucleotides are TGTGCCAGCAGGAGGAGCGACACCATATATTTT.

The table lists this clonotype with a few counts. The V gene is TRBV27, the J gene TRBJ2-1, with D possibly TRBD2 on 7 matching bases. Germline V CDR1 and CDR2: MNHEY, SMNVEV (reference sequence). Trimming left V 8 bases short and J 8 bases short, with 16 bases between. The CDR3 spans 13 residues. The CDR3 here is CASRWGGLDEQFF. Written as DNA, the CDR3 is TGTGCCAGCCGGTGGGGGGGCCTTGATGAGCAGTTCTTC.